This TCR beta chain was recorded in a study of neoadjuvant anti-PD-1 for oral cavity cancer. Study-level background: Patients mostly received three to four biweekly nivolumab doses at 3 mg/kg before surgery. Study-wide results and caveats: With a few patients per group, TCR findings need larger cohorts.

PBMC libraries mostly used around 460 ng of input genomic DNA, with six replicates per sample. Here immunoSEQ multiplex PCR was the method, and the copy in TCRdb shows in-frame clones only, minus some. The profile shows approximately 16,000 clones, 69% of them singletons. A remark on this clone: Its antigen is still unknown.

The TCR sequence derives from a person between 40 and 79 years old with oral cavity squamous cell carcinoma. Sequencing was performed on PBMCs, taken before nivolumab (anti-PD-1) treatment.

CDR3 residues: CASSSVQSPNQPQHF. The CDR3 nucleotides are TGTGCCAGCAGTTCCGTTCAGAGCCCTAATCAGCCCCAGCATTTT. The chain couples TRBV27 to TRBJ1-5; D is ambiguous. V was pared by 4 bases and J by 4 bases, with 14 bases between. This CDR3 is built from 15 residues. The germline gives CDR1 MNHEY, CDR2 SMNVEV (reference sequence).